The rows below give T cell receptor beta chains drawn from one sample of a study of a mutant IDH1 vaccine in newly diagnosed glioma. Method: immunoSEQ multiplex PCR; TCRdb's copy keeps in-frame clones and lacks some. The sample records over 25,000 clones, about 85% being singletons. The input for sequencing was PBMCs, taken from a glioma patient treated with radiotherapy, temozolomide or both. The receptors originated from a woman in her forties with glioma. Each CDR3 is given with its conserved first and last residue. The D gene is left open where the match is weak. Clone size is not always given. Where it is, it says once, few, many or a class for expanded clones.

abundance: .; d_gene: TRBD1; v_gene: TRBV29-1; j_gene: TRBJ2-7; CDR3nt: TGCAGCTTTCGGGACAGCGATAGCTCCTACGAGCAGTACTTC; CDR3aa: CSFRDSDSSYEQYF
abundance: .; d_gene: .; v_gene: TRBV4-2; j_gene: TRBJ1-1; CDR3nt: TGTGCCAGCAGCCAAGATGAATGGGGGGAAGCTTTCTTT; CDR3aa: CASSQDEWGEAFF
abundance: once; d_gene: TRBD1; v_gene: TRBV18; j_gene: TRBJ2-1; CDR3nt: TGTGCCAGCTCAGCCGGGACAGGGCGTTACAATGAGCAGTTCTTC; CDR3aa: CASSAGTGRYNEQFF
abundance: .; d_gene: .; v_gene: TRBV6-5; j_gene: TRBJ2-7; CDR3nt: TGTGCCAGCACCGGTACATCTTACGAGCAGTACTTC; CDR3aa: CASTGTSYEQYF
abundance: .; d_gene: TRBD1; v_gene: TRBV6-1; j_gene: TRBJ2-7; CDR3nt: TGTGCCCGGACAGGGGCCTACGAGCAGTACTTC; CDR3aa: CARTGAYEQYF
abundance: .; d_gene: TRBD1; v_gene: TRBV2; j_gene: TRBJ1-3; CDR3nt: TGTGCCAGCCGGACAGGTGGAAACACCATATATTTT; CDR3aa: CASRTGGNTIYF
abundance: .; d_gene: .; v_gene: TRBV4-1; j_gene: TRBJ1-2; CDR3nt: TGCGCCAGCAGCCAAGAGGCAACGAGCTATGGCTACACCTTC; CDR3aa: CASSQEATSYGYTF
abundance: .; d_gene: .; v_gene: TRBV28; j_gene: TRBJ1-2; CDR3nt: TGTGCCAGCAGTTCAAACTATGGCTACACCTTC; CDR3aa: CASSSNYGYTF
abundance: .; d_gene: TRBD1; v_gene: TRBV19; j_gene: TRBJ1-2; CDR3nt: TGTGCCAGTAGCAGAGCCGGGGACAGGAGTAACTATGGCTACACCTTC; CDR3aa: CASSRAGDRSNYGYTF
abundance: .; d_gene: .; v_gene: TRBV5-1; j_gene: TRBJ1-4; CDR3nt: TGCGCCAGCAGCTTGGTGGGGGGTACAGGGACATCTGAAAAACTGTTTTTT; CDR3aa: CASSLVGGTGTSEKLFF
abundance: .; d_gene: .; v_gene: TRBV9; j_gene: TRBJ2-2; CDR3nt: TGTGCCAGCAGTCCCGGGCACACCGGGGAGCTGTTTTTT; CDR3aa: CASSPGHTGELFF
abundance: .; d_gene: TRBD1; v_gene: TRBV7-2; j_gene: TRBJ2-5; CDR3nt: TGTGCCAGCAGCTCCCCGGGACAGGGTATAGGGGAGACCCAGTACTTC; CDR3aa: CASSSPGQGIGETQYF
abundance: .; d_gene: .; v_gene: TRBV9; j_gene: TRBJ2-1; CDR3nt: TGTGCCAGCAGCGTAGATGTCAGGGATTACAATGAGCAGTTCTTC; CDR3aa: CASSVDVRDYNEQFF
abundance: .; d_gene: .; v_gene: TRBV19; j_gene: TRBJ1-1; CDR3nt: TGTGCCAGTAGGGCCCGGTCGGGGACCGGGGCCACTGAAGCTTTCTTT; CDR3aa: CASRARSGTGATEAFF
abundance: .; d_gene: .; v_gene: TRBV2; j_gene: TRBJ1-2; CDR3nt: TGTGCCAGCAACCTAGGGTGGAACAAGGGGCATGGCTACACCTTC; CDR3aa: CASNLGWNKGHGYTF
abundance: .; d_gene: .; v_gene: TRBV7-9; j_gene: TRBJ2-1; CDR3nt: TGTGCCAGCAGCTTAGGTCTGGGGGCGCATGAGCAGTTCTTC; CDR3aa: CASSLGLGAHEQFF
abundance: .; d_gene: TRBD1; v_gene: TRBV7-9; j_gene: TRBJ2-1; CDR3nt: TGTGCCAGCAGCTTAGGTCCCGGGACAGGATACAATGAGCAGTTCTTC; CDR3aa: CASSLGPGTGYNEQFF
abundance: .; d_gene: .; v_gene: TRBV29-1; j_gene: TRBJ2-3; CDR3nt: TGCAGCGTTACCCCTTCTGGGCGGGGGCCCTGGGCAGATACGCAGTATTTT; CDR3aa: CSVTPSGRGPWADTQYF
abundance: .; d_gene: .; v_gene: TRBV5-1; j_gene: TRBJ2-7; CDR3nt: TGCGCCAGCAAGGGACCTCCTACGACCTACGAGCAGTACTTC; CDR3aa: CASKGPPTTYEQYF
abundance: .; d_gene: .; v_gene: TRBV5-5; j_gene: TRBJ2-1; CDR3nt: TGTGCCAGCAGCTTGGAGGAGGGATACTACAATGAGCAGTTCTTC; CDR3aa: CASSLEEGYYNEQFF
abundance: .; d_gene: .; v_gene: TRBV7-8; j_gene: TRBJ1-1; CDR3nt: TGTGCCAGCAGCTTAGTATCCGGGAACACTGAAGCTTTCTTT; CDR3aa: CASSLVSGNTEAFF
abundance: .; d_gene: .; v_gene: TRBV7-9; j_gene: TRBJ1-1; CDR3nt: TGTGCCAGCAGCTTAGGGTACACTGAAGCTTTCTTT; CDR3aa: CASSLGYTEAFF
abundance: .; d_gene: .; v_gene: TRBV6-5; j_gene: TRBJ2-3; CDR3nt: TGTGCCAGCAGTTACTCGGGAGCACCTAGCACAGATACGCAGTATTTT; CDR3aa: CASSYSGAPSTDTQYF
abundance: .; d_gene: .; v_gene: TRBV9; j_gene: TRBJ1-3; CDR3nt: TGTGCCAGCAGCGTTCGCTCGACTCCGGGAAACACCATATATTTT; CDR3aa: CASSVRSTPGNTIYF
abundance: .; d_gene: .; v_gene: TRBV12-5; j_gene: TRBJ2-5; CDR3nt: TGTGCTAGTGGTTTGGGGGTCGGGTTCGACCAAGAGACCCAGTACTTC; CDR3aa: CASGLGVGFDQETQYF
abundance: .; d_gene: TRBD2; v_gene: TRBV2; j_gene: TRBJ2-7; CDR3nt: TGTGCCAGCAGCTTACTAGCGGGAGCGTCCTACGAGCAGTACTTC; CDR3aa: CASSLLAGASYEQYF
abundance: .; d_gene: .; v_gene: TRBV7-2; j_gene: TRBJ1-1; CDR3nt: TGTGCCAGCAGCCCTAACAGACAGTTGGACACTGAAGCTTTCTTT; CDR3aa: CASSPNRQLDTEAFF
abundance: .; d_gene: TRBD2; v_gene: TRBV7-6; j_gene: TRBJ2-2; CDR3nt: TGTGCCAGCAGCCCACCCCCAGCGGGGGGTAGCACCGGGGAGCTGTTTTTT; CDR3aa: CASSPPPAGGSTGELFF
abundance: .; d_gene: .; v_gene: TRBV10-2; j_gene: TRBJ1-1; CDR3nt: TGCGCCAGCAGTGAAGACCAGATGAACACTGAAGCTTTCTTT; CDR3aa: CASSEDQMNTEAFF
abundance: .; d_gene: .; v_gene: TRBV25-1; j_gene: TRBJ1-4; CDR3nt: TGTGCCAGCAGTGAACCCCACACGAAAACTAATGAAAAACTGTTTTTT; CDR3aa: CASSEPHTKTNEKLFF
abundance: .; d_gene: .; v_gene: TRBV27; j_gene: TRBJ1-4; CDR3nt: TGTGCCAGCAGTTTATTTCCGGGGGCGGTTGAAAAACTGTTTTTT; CDR3aa: CASSLFPGAVEKLFF
abundance: .; d_gene: .; v_gene: TRBV9; j_gene: TRBJ1-1; CDR3nt: TGTGCCAGCAGCGAAGGGGCGAAACAGACCGAAGCTTTCTTT; CDR3aa: CASSEGAKQTEAFF
abundance: .; d_gene: TRBD2; v_gene: TRBV5-1; j_gene: TRBJ2-5; CDR3nt: TGCGCCAGCAGGAAAGGGACTAGCGGCCAAGAGACCCAGTACTTC; CDR3aa: CASRKGTSGQETQYF
abundance: .; d_gene: TRBD2; v_gene: TRBV7-6; j_gene: TRBJ2-7; CDR3nt: TGTGCCAGCAGCCAACTCTCCGGGAGCGGGGGGGCCACCGAGCAGTACTTC; CDR3aa: CASSQLSGSGGATEQYF
abundance: once; d_gene: .; v_gene: TRBV10-3; j_gene: TRBJ2-2; CDR3nt: TGTGCCATCCGCGTTAGGGTCACCGGGGAGCTGTTTTTT; CDR3aa: CAIRVRVTGELFF
abundance: .; d_gene: .; v_gene: TRBV7-2; j_gene: TRBJ1-1; CDR3nt: TGTGCCAGCAGCCCCACAGTTACGAGGGACACTGAAGCTTTCTTT; CDR3aa: CASSPTVTRDTEAFF
abundance: .; d_gene: .; v_gene: TRBV7-2; j_gene: TRBJ2-5; CDR3nt: TGTGCCAGCAGCTTAGTGCGACAGCAAGAGACCCAGTACTTC; CDR3aa: CASSLVRQQETQYF
abundance: .; d_gene: TRBD1; v_gene: TRBV14; j_gene: TRBJ1-2; CDR3nt: TGTGCCAGCAGCAAGGACAGGCACGGGGGCTACACCTTC; CDR3aa: CASSKDRHGGYTF
abundance: .; d_gene: .; v_gene: TRBV10-1; j_gene: TRBJ1-1; CDR3nt: TGCGGAGACACGATGAACACTGAAGCTTTCTTT; CDR3aa: CGDTMNTEAFF
abundance: .; d_gene: .; v_gene: TRBV18; j_gene: TRBJ2-7; CDR3nt: TGTGCCAGCTCACCACCGGTAGGACCCGCAGGGGACGAGCAGTACTTC; CDR3aa: CASSPPVGPAGDEQYF
abundance: .; d_gene: TRBD2; v_gene: TRBV5-8; j_gene: TRBJ2-5; CDR3nt: TGTGCCAGCAGCAAACTAGCGGGGGGGCATCGAGAGACCCAGTACTTC; CDR3aa: CASSKLAGGHRETQYF
abundance: .; d_gene: TRBD1; v_gene: TRBV6-5; j_gene: TRBJ2-5; CDR3nt: TGTGCCAGCAGTCGGGGGACAGGGAGGGAGACCCAGTACTTC; CDR3aa: CASSRGTGRETQYF
abundance: .; d_gene: .; v_gene: TRBV5-4; j_gene: TRBJ1-1; CDR3nt: TGTGCCAGCAGCTTGGGCGGGTCGAACACTGAAGCTTTCTTT; CDR3aa: CASSLGGSNTEAFF
abundance: .; d_gene: TRBD2; v_gene: TRBV14; j_gene: TRBJ2-3; CDR3nt: TGTGCCAGCAGCCAAGTGTCTAGCGGGGGCGCCCAGGATACGCAGTATTTT; CDR3aa: CASSQVSSGGAQDTQYF
abundance: .; d_gene: .; v_gene: TRBV7-2; j_gene: TRBJ2-3; CDR3nt: TGTGCCAGCAGCTTAAGAGCCGATACGCAGTATTTT; CDR3aa: CASSLRADTQYF
abundance: .; d_gene: .; v_gene: TRBV7-9; j_gene: TRBJ2-5; CDR3nt: TGTGCCAGCAGCTTCGAGACCCAGTACTTC; CDR3aa: CASSFETQYF
abundance: .; d_gene: .; v_gene: TRBV5-8; j_gene: TRBJ1-5; CDR3nt: TGTGCCAGCAGCTTGGATTTGGGTCAGCCCCAGCATTTT; CDR3aa: CASSLDLGQPQHF
abundance: .; d_gene: TRBD1; v_gene: TRBV27; j_gene: TRBJ2-7; CDR3nt: TGTGCCAGCAGTTTATCGAGGGGACAGGGGACCTACGAGCAGTACTTC; CDR3aa: CASSLSRGQGTYEQYF
abundance: .; d_gene: .; v_gene: TRBV19; j_gene: TRBJ2-1; CDR3nt: TGTGCCAGTAGGGATACAGGGTACACTGAGCAGTTCTTC; CDR3aa: CASRDTGYTEQFF
abundance: .; d_gene: TRBD2; v_gene: TRBV4-2; j_gene: TRBJ2-1; CDR3nt: TGTGCCAGCAGCCAAGGGGGACTAGCAAGAGGTGAGCAGTTCTTC; CDR3aa: CASSQGGLARGEQFF
abundance: .; d_gene: TRBD1; v_gene: TRBV4-2; j_gene: TRBJ1-1; CDR3nt: TGTGCCAGCAGCCAAGTTTGGGTGTCCGACAGGGCTCGGAGCACTGAAGCTTTCTTT; CDR3aa: CASSQVWVSDRARSTEAFF